This T cell receptor beta chain originates from a study of OX40 agonist ivuxolimab in advanced cancers. Study-level background: A mean age of roughly 60 years, range roughly 20 to 90, was recorded, and approximately 79% were male.

Profiled with immunoSEQ multiplex PCR; TCRdb holds only in-frame clones, not every one. The sample contains tens of thousands of clones, more than 80% of which appear only once. The sequence was collected from an adult with an advanced solid tumor such as melanoma, head and neck, liver or kidney cancer. The specimen comprised CD4+ or CD8+ T cells sorted from blood, sampled in a trial of the OX40 agonist ivuxolimab.

As DNA, the CDR3 is TGTGCCAGCAGCCCGGACAGGGCGTACACAGATACGCAGTATTTT. Protein: CASSPDRAYTDTQYF. The rearrangement joins TRBV11-1 to TRBJ2-3; 8 bases are a match to TRBD1. The CDR3 length is 15 residues. The trim removed 5 bases at V and 2 bases at J, leaving 6 bases unmatched. Looked up from germline, CDR1 is SGHAT and CDR2 is FQDESV (reference sequence).